The T cell receptor beta chain under discussion was sequenced for a study of circulating and synovial CD4+ cells in juvenile arthritis. Study outcomes and limitations: These blood cells shared more CDR3 sequences with synovium than bulk blood. These repertoires were less diverse than bulk blood CD4 repertoires. Deeper sequencing increased measured overlap with synovial clonotypes. T cell genome counts differed by at least an order of magnitude between CPL and CD4 samples.

The V segment lost 6 bases and the J segment 6 bases; nucleotides outside the gene matches: 6. From germline, CDR1 is MNHNS and CDR2 SASEGT. There are 13 residues in the CDR3. Assay used: immunoSEQ multiplex PCR; TCRdb lists only in-frame clones, some missing. The sample lists more than 1,500 clones, about 96% occurring once. Details on this clone: Its target is unknown.

The TCR originated in a human donor with juvenile idiopathic arthritis. Sequencing was performed on CD4+ T cells from synovial fluid. The chain links TRBV6-1 to TRBJ2-7; 9 bases agree with TRBD1. Here the CDR3 DNA reads TGTGCCAGCAGCTTACAGGGGGCGGTCGAGCAGTACTTC. This translates into CASSLQGAVEQYF.